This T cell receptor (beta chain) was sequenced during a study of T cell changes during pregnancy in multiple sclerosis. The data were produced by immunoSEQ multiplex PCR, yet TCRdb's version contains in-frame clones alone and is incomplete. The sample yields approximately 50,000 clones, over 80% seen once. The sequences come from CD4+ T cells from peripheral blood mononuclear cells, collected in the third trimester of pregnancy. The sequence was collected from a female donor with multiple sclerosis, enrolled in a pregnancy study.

CDR3 loop: CASSTQAGRTDTQYF. The CDR3 DNA follows: TGTGCCAGCAGTACTCAAGCGGGACGCACAGATACGCAGTATTTT. The chain has TRBV28 and TRBJ2-3, with TRBD2 identical over 7 bases. The CDR3 extends over 15 amino acids. From germline, CDR1 is MDHEN and CDR2 SYDVKM. V lost 5 bases to trimming and J lost 1 base; unmatched junction nucleotides: 6.